The source of this T cell receptor (beta chain) is a study of blood T cell repertoires in COVID-19. Across the study: Collection of acute and convalescent COVID-19 samples took place in the United States, Italy and Spain. In each case, the material was cDNA or gDNA derived from T cells, B-cell-depleted T cells, or PBMCs.

This clone showed up just a few times. Per the germline V gene, CDR1 is SGHNT and CDR2 is YENEEA. Losses at the gene ends were 6 bases for V and 1 base for J; bases not matched to a gene: 14. The CDR3 spans 17 residues. Study processing details: Amplification of reference gene primers was used by the study to estimate nucleated cell counts. Sequencing was performed with immunoSEQ multiplex PCR; in TCRdb, only in-frame clones are kept and a portion is missing. V and J calls and clone size come straight from that table; D and trimming were deduced from the DNA. The table includes 200,000 to 250,000 clones, 70% to 85% detected once.

The sequence was collected from a woman between 55 and 75 years old who had recovered from COVID-19. The gene calls are TRBV11-3 and TRBJ1-2, with TRBD1 matching over 7 bases. Material: PBMCs or T cells enriched from blood (not recorded which). The CDR3: CASSFSRDSSVNYGYTF. The CDR3, as DNA: TGTGCCAGCAGTTTTAGCCGGGACAGTTCGGTTAACTATGGCTACACCTTC. The full variable domain, in which reference TRBV11-3 and TRBJ1-2 provide the parts outside the CDR3, is EAGVVQSPRYKIIEKKQPVAFWCNPISGHNTLYWYLQNLGQGPELLIRYENEEAVDDSQLPKDRFSAERLKGVDSTLKIQPAELGDSAVYLCASSFSRDSSVNYGYTFGSGTRLTVV.